A single sample is the source of the 2 T cell receptor beta chains below, sequenced in a study of cytomegalovirus exposure and HLA in healthy donors. The PCR had 60 Vbeta and 13 Jbeta primers. Libraries were prepared by immunoSEQ multiplex PCR; TCRdb keeps only in-frame clonotypes and omits some of them. The table records under 200,000 clones, around 75% of them present only once. Sequencing was performed on PBMCs. These receptors all stem from a woman in her thirties or forties in good health and CMV-seropositive.

This chain uses TRBV5-4 with TRBJ1-1; tentative D call: TRBD1 (5 bases). Trimming shortened V by 4 bases and J by 1 base, and 8 bases separated the two germline ends. CDR1 SGHNT and CDR2 YYREEE come from the germline V gene (reference sequence). The CDR3 length is 13 residues. CDR3 protein: CASSIDRNTEAFF. The DNA of the CDR3 is TGTGCCAGCAGCATAGACAGGAACACTGAAGCTTTCTTT.

The chain is built from TRBV6-5 and TRBJ2-1; D might be TRBD1 (5 bases). The CDR3 extends over 11 amino acids. Trimming shortened V by 6 bases and J by 9 bases, and 9 bases separated the two germline ends. Per germline, CDR1 MNHEY and CDR2 SVGAGI. In DNA form, the CDR3 reads TGTGCCAGCAGAAGGGGCGGTGAGCAGTTCTTC. Protein product: CASRRGGEQFF.